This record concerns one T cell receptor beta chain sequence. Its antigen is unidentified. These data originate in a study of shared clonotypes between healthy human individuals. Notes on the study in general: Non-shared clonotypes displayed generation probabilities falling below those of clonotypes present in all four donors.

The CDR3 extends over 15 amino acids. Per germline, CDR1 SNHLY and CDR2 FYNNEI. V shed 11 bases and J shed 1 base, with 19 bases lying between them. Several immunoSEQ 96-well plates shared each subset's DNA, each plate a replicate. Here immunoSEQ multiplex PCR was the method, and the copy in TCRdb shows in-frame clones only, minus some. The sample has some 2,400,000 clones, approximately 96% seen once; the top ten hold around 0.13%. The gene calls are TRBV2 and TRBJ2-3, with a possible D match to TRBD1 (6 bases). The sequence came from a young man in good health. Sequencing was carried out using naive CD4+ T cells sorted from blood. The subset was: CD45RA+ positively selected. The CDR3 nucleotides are TGTGCCTCCTTACCCAGGGGAACTGGCACAGATACGCAGTATTTT. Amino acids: CASLPRGTGTDTQYF.